The rows below give T cell receptor beta chains drawn from one sample of a study of cytomegalovirus exposure and HLA in healthy donors. Sequencing was performed with immunoSEQ multiplex PCR; in TCRdb, only in-frame clones are kept and a portion is missing. The repertoire has some 180,000 clones, roughly 10% of them found once; the top ten carry 1% to 1.5%. Sequencing was carried out using PBMCs. The receptors originated from a woman between 25 and 40 years old in good health and CMV-seropositive. Both conserved end residues are part of each CDR3. The order of the fields is V gene, J gene, D gene, clone size, CDR3 protein, CDR3 DNA. D genes are given only for firm matches. Expanded clones are given a class, and other clones once, few, many or no size at all.

TRBV6-1	TRBJ2-7	-	few	CASTLFGIGYEQYF	TGTGCCAGCACCCTGTTCGGGATCGGTTACGAGCAGTACTTC
TRBV2	TRBJ2-5	-	-	CASSNTHQGLQETQYF	TGTGCCAGCAGTAACACCCACCAAGGACTGCAAGAGACCCAGTACTTC
TRBV6-5	TRBJ1-1	-	few	CASSLSHRAVTEAFF	TGTGCCAGCAGTCTATCCCACAGGGCTGTCACTGAAGCTTTCTTT
TRBV5-4	TRBJ2-7	-	-	CASSSPGSAYEQYF	TGTGCCAGCAGCTCTCCGGGATCGGCCTACGAGCAGTACTTC
TRBV9	TRBJ2-1	-	-	CASTARTQGTEQFF	TGTGCCAGCACCGCCAGGACCCAGGGGACTGAGCAGTTCTTC
TRBV5-4	TRBJ1-1	TRBD1	few	CASSWDSSNTEAFF	TGTGCCAGCAGTTGGGACAGCTCGAACACTGAAGCTTTCTTT
TRBV28	TRBJ2-7	TRBD1	few	CASSFTGGATYEQYF	TGTGCCAGCAGTTTCACAGGGGGCGCTACCTACGAGCAGTACTTC
TRBV5-1	TRBJ2-1	TRBD1	-	CASSTDRYNEQFF	TGCGCCAGCAGCACGGACAGGTACAATGAGCAGTTCTTC
TRBV9	TRBJ2-7	TRBD2	-	CASSPSLAGGYEQYF	TGTGCCAGCAGCCCGAGTCTAGCGGGAGGGTACGAGCAGTACTTC
TRBV14	TRBJ2-7	-	-	CASSQDWGRQYF	TGTGCCAGCAGCCAAGATTGGGGCAGGCAGTACTTC
TRBV6-5	TRBJ1-2	TRBD1	few	CASSRGTANYGYTF	TGTGCCAGCAGTCGCGGGACAGCTAACTATGGCTACACCTTC
TRBV7-9	TRBJ2-7	-	-	CASSSPREQYF	TGTGCCAGCAGCTCCCCTCGGGAGCAGTACTTC
TRBV5-1	TRBJ2-2	TRBD2	-	CARSLAGAGELFF	TGCGCCAGAAGCTTGGCGGGGGCCGGGGAGCTGTTTTTT
TRBV7-9	TRBJ2-2	-	-	CASSSGVEGELFF	TGTGCCAGCAGCTCAGGCGTCGAAGGGGAGCTGTTTTTT
TRBV5-6	TRBJ1-4	-	-	CASSGRVAEKLFF	TGTGCCAGCAGCGGCAGGGTGGCTGAAAAACTGTTTTTT
TRBV19	TRBJ2-6	-	-	CASSSATGDYSGANVLTF	TGTGCCAGTAGTTCCGCGACAGGTGACTACTCTGGGGCCAACGTCCTGACTTTC
TRBV27	TRBJ1-2	-	few	CASSLTRSAGNLYGYTF	TGTGCCAGCAGTTTAACTCGATCGGCGGGGAACCTCTATGGCTACACCTTC
TRBV6-5	TRBJ1-1	-	-	CASSPLPGVEAFF	TGTGCCAGCAGTCCACTCCCCGGGGTTGAAGCTTTCTTT
TRBV5-1	TRBJ2-5	TRBD2	-	CASSLGAGQETQYF	TGCGCCAGCAGCTTGGGAGCGGGACAAGAGACCCAGTACTTC
TRBV2	TRBJ2-3	TRBD2	few	CASSAGTSGSRTDTQYF	TGTGCCAGCAGCGCCGGGACTAGCGGGAGCCGCACAGATACGCAGTATTTT
TRBV27	TRBJ2-7	-	few	CASSLHRERIYEQYF	TGTGCCAGCAGTCTACACAGGGAACGAATCTACGAGCAGTACTTC
TRBV13	TRBJ2-6	-	few	CASSLFRDSSGANVLTF	TGTGCCAGCAGCTTATTCCGAGACAGCTCTGGGGCCAACGTCCTGACTTTC
TRBV4-2	TRBJ1-3	-	few	CASKGLIGDGNTIYF	TGTGCCAGTAAGGGGCTGATCGGAGATGGAAACACCATATATTTT
TRBV6-4	TRBJ2-5	TRBD1	-	CAMNRDRAETQYF	TGTGCCATGAACCGGGACAGGGCTGAGACCCAGTACTTC
TRBV27	TRBJ2-1	TRBD2	-	CASSPGGIFSGHSNEQFF	TGTGCCAGCAGTCCGGGGGGGATCTTTTCGGGACACTCGAATGAGCAGTTCTTC
TRBV5-1	TRBJ1-5	-	few	CASSFGEAQPQHF	TGCGCCAGCAGCTTTGGTGAGGCGCAGCCCCAGCATTTT
TRBV30	TRBJ2-1	TRBD1	once	CAWSVLGTGGDEQFF	TGCGCCTGGAGTGTTCTCGGGACAGGGGGCGATGAGCAGTTCTTC
TRBV5-6	TRBJ1-2	TRBD1	-	CASSLLGAGGRFAYGYTF	TGTGCCAGCAGCTTGTTAGGGGCAGGGGGAAGGTTCGCCTATGGCTACACCTTC
TRBV5-1	TRBJ2-1	TRBD2	few	CASRRTSGSIYNEQFF	TGCGCCAGCAGGCGGACTAGCGGGAGCATCTACAATGAGCAGTTCTTC
TRBV5-6	TRBJ2-1	TRBD2	-	CASSLYETRGRGDEQFF	TGTGCCAGCAGCTTGTACGAGACTAGAGGGAGGGGCGATGAGCAGTTCTTC
TRBV6-6	TRBJ2-1	TRBD2	once	CASSYSRIAGGHEQFF	TGTGCCAGCAGTTACTCTAGAATAGCGGGAGGCCATGAGCAGTTCTTC
TRBV7-2	TRBJ2-3	-	few	CASSLDDRYAATQYF	TGTGCCAGCAGCTTAGACGACCGGTATGCGGCGACGCAGTATTTT
TRBV19	TRBJ1-1	-	-	CASSLLGQLGRNTEAFF	TGTGCCAGTAGCCTCCTCGGACAGCTAGGTAGGAACACTGAAGCTTTCTTT
TRBV2	TRBJ1-2	-	few	CASRPDRSDGYTF	TGTGCCAGCAGGCCCGACAGGTCGGATGGCTACACCTTC
TRBV2	TRBJ2-1	TRBD2	few	CASLWEGRKGNEQFF	TGTGCCAGCTTGTGGGAGGGCCGGAAAGGCAATGAGCAGTTCTTC
TRBV7-6	TRBJ1-1	-	few	CASSLVPRYSEAFF	TGTGCCAGCAGCTTAGTTCCGAGGTACTCTGAAGCTTTCTTT
TRBV5-1	TRBJ1-6	TRBD1	many	CASRRTGSDSPLHF	TGCGCCAGCAGGAGGACAGGGAGCGATTCACCCCTCCACTTT
TRBV15	TRBJ2-1	TRBD2	-	CATSSTSGGDNEQFF	TGTGCCACCAGCAGTACTAGCGGGGGGGACAATGAGCAGTTCTTC
TRBV5-6	TRBJ2-1	-	few	CASSLPTYNEQFF	TGTGCCAGCAGCTTGCCTACCTACAATGAGCAGTTCTTC
TRBV9	TRBJ2-7	TRBD2	few	CASSPPGTSNYEQYF	TGTGCCAGCAGCCCCCCCGGGACTAGTAACTACGAGCAGTACTTC
TRBV5-4	TRBJ2-7	TRBD1	-	CASSRGQEYEQYF	TGTGCCAGCAGTCGGGGACAGGAGTACGAGCAGTACTTC
TRBV5-1	TRBJ2-5	-	-	CASSPFDGSWETQYF	TGCGCCAGCAGCCCCTTTGATGGGAGTTGGGAGACCCAGTACTTC
TRBV6-1	TRBJ1-2	-	-	CASSRVTVGYTF	TGTGCCAGCAGTCGGGTAACCGTTGGCTACACCTTC
TRBV2	TRBJ2-3	TRBD2	-	CASSAGLAVPDTQYF	TGTGCCAGCAGTGCGGGACTAGCGGTTCCGGATACGCAGTATTTT
TRBV29-1	TRBJ2-1	TRBD1	few	CSVESFLRGGQGANEQFF	TGCAGCGTTGAATCCTTTCTCAGGGGTGGACAGGGGGCCAATGAGCAGTTCTTC
TRBV27	TRBJ1-4	TRBD1	few	CASRTDRGEEKLFF	TGTGCCAGCAGGACGGACAGGGGGGAGGAAAAACTGTTTTTT
TRBV6-4	TRBJ1-1	-	few	CASSDWGGVNTEAFF	TGTGCCAGCAGTGACTGGGGGGGCGTGAACACTGAAGCTTTCTTT
TRBV30	TRBJ2-1	TRBD2	-	CAWDPGLAGPYNEQFF	TGTGCCTGGGATCCCGGACTAGCGGGGCCCTACAATGAGCAGTTCTTC